Here is one TCR beta chain with its context. Its antigen is currently unknown. The sample comes from a study of beta chain features in type 1 diabetes. General study points: TCRB CDR3s were moderately but significantly shorter in Type 1 diabetes patients in all four CD4+ subsets.

What was sequenced were expressed TCRB transcripts, since all of the isolated RNA had been reverse transcribed. Data came from immunoSEQ multiplex PCR; TCRdb stores just in-frame clones and leaves some out. The profile shows about 270,000 clones, about 13% of them singletons. The CDR3 loop spans 16 amino acids. CDR1 and CDR2 from the germline V gene are LGHNA and YNFKEQ. Trimming cost V 1 base and J 7 bases, with 16 bases left between them. The receptor's source is a man in his thirties or forties with type 1 diabetes. The chain couples TRBV4-2 to TRBJ2-2; D may be TRBD1 (5 bases). Material: naive CD4+ T cells from blood. The DNA for the CDR3 is TGTGCCAGCAGCCAAGGGACACCGGCCCGCGGCGGGGAGCTGTTTTTT. Translating gives CASSQGTPARGGELFF.